The following is a T cell receptor (beta chain) sequence with its context. Sequencing was performed with immunoSEQ multiplex PCR; in TCRdb, only in-frame clones are kept and a portion is missing. The sample shows tens of thousands of clones, approximately 80% of them seen only once. This record comes from a study of neoadjuvant nivolumab and ipilimumab in lung cancer. The clonotype was recovered from an adult with non-small cell lung cancer. The sample was peripheral blood, taken before neoadjuvant nivolumab, alone or with ipilimumab.

Here the CDR3 DNA reads TGTGCCAGCAGCGTATCTGGCAGCCCCCAAGAGACCCAGTACTTC. Residues: CASSVSGSPQETQYF. The chain uses TRBV9 and TRBJ2-5; no clear D gene. Trimming removed 1 base at V and 1 base at J, with 11 bases between. The CDR3 loop spans 15 amino acids. In germline, CDR1 is SGDLS, CDR2 YYNGEE.